The sequence of this TCR beta chain was determined in a study of blood T cell repertoires in COVID-19. The protocol was immunoSEQ multiplex PCR, while the TCRdb copy is restricted to in-frame clones and leaves out a portion. In the table there are 250,000 to 400,000 clones, 90% of which are singletons. V gave up 1 base and J gave up 1 base; unmatched junction bases: 5. This CDR3 has 16 amino acids. Germline lookup yields CDR1 SGHRS and CDR2 YFSETQ. The rearrangement uses TRBV5-1 and TRBJ1-3, with 7 bases that match TRBD1. Sequencing was performed on PBMCs or T cells enriched from blood (not recorded which). This receptor was taken from a man in his 60s who had recovered from COVID-19. The CDR3 coding sequence is TGCGCCAGCAGCTTGATCGGGACAGAGTCTGGAAACACCATATATTTT. Its translation is CASSLIGTESGNTIYF.